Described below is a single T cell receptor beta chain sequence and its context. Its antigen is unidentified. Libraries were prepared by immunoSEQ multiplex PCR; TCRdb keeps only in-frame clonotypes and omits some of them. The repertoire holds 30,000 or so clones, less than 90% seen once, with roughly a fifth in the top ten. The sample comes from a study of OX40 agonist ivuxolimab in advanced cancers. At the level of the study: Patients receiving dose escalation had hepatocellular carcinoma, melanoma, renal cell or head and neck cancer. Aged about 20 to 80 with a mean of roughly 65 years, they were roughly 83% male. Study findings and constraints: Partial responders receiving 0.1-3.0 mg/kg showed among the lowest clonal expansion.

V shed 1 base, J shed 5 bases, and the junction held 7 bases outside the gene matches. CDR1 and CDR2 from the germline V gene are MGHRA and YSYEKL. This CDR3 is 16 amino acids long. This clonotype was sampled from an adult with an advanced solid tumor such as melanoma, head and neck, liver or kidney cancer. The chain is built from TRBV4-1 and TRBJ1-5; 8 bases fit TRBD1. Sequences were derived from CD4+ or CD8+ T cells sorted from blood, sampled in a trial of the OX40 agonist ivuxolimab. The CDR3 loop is CASSQGNQGAYQPQHF. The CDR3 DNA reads TGCGCCAGCAGCCAAGGTAACCAGGGGGCATATCAGCCCCAGCATTTT.